These 22 T cell receptor beta chains originate from one sample sequenced in a study of T cell clonality in common variable immunodeficiency. Clones were sequenced by immunoSEQ multiplex PCR, and TCRdb holds only the in-frame ones, with some missing. This record lists 25,000 to 35,000 clones, none seen once only, and the top ten clones contain 3.5% to 4.5%. The sequenced sample consisted of peripheral blood mononuclear cells. Source of these receptors: a person between 18 and 75 years old in good health.

This clone showed up many times. The DNA ends 3 residues before the CDR3 does, and the rest of the CDR3 is filled in from the germline J gene. This chain joins TRBV5-1 and TRBJ1-1, with a possible D match to TRBD1 (5 bases). V was trimmed by 4 bases and J by 7 bases, leaving 17 bases between them. Germline CDR1 SGHRS, CDR2 YFSETQ. The CDR3 has 14 residues. The CDR3 reads CASSSGTENNEAFF. Partial CDR3 DNA: TGCGCCAGCAGCAGCGGGACGGAAAATAATGAA. Complete variable domain (other parts from reference TRBV5-1 and TRBJ1-1): KAGVTQTPRYLIKTRGQQVTLSCSPISGHRSVSWYQQTPGQGLQFLFEYFSETQRNKGNFPGRFSGRQFSNSRSEMNVSTLELGDSALYLCASSSGTENNEAFFGQGTRLTVV.

This clone was counted at least ten times. The read comes to an end 3 residues before the CDR3 does, leaving the germline J gene to fill in the end. V and J are TRBV20-1 and TRBJ2-3; D possibly corresponds to TRBD2 (7 bases). The CDR3 extends over 16 amino acids. Germline lookup yields CDR1 DFQATT and CDR2 SNEGSKA (reference sequence). Trimming shortened V by 6 bases and J by 3 bases, and 22 bases separated the two germline ends. CDR3 DNA, as far as it was read: TGCAGTGCCCGTCCCCTAGCGGAGAGGGGGACAGATACG. Translating it yields CSARPLAERGTDT. The whole CDR3 protein reads CSARPLAERGTDTQYF.

This clone was detected ten times or more. The sequence runs out 3 residues before the end of the CDR3; the remainder is reconstructed from the germline J gene. The V and J genes are TRBV7-9 and TRBJ2-7; D may be TRBD1 (6 bases). Trimming removed 8 bases from V and 1 base from J, with 12 bases in between. Germline lookup yields CDR1 SEHNR and CDR2 FQNEAQ (reference sequence). The CDR3 loop spans 13 amino acids. The CDR3 sequence is CASVRDTSYEQYF. The sequenced CDR3 bases are TGTGCCAGCGTCCGGGACACGTCCTACGAG. The whole variable domain, remainder taken from reference TRBV7-9 and TRBJ2-7, is DTGVSQNPRHKITKRGQNVTFRCDPISEHNRLYWYRQTLGQGPEFLTYFQNEAQLEKSRLLSDRFSAERPKGSFSTLEIQRTEQGDSAMYLCASVRDTSYEQYFGPGTRLTVT.

This clone was detected only a few times. The CDR3 goes on 3 residues after the read ends, and that part is filled in from the germline J gene. V and J are TRBV7-2 and TRBJ2-7; 9 bases are shared with TRBD2. After removal of 5 bases from V and 6 bases from J, the junction contained 11 bases not matched to a gene. From germline, CDR1 is SGHTA and CDR2 FQGNSA. The CDR3 has 15 amino acids. CDR3 DNA (partial): TGTGCCAGCAGCGCACTGGCCGATAGCGGGAGCGAG. This gives the protein CASSALADSGSE. In full, the CDR3 is CASSALADSGSEQYF. Based on the CDR3 plus reference TRBV7-2 and TRBJ2-7, the full variable domain is GAGVSQSPSNKVTEKGKDVELRCDPISGHTALYWYRQSLGQGLEFLIYFQGNSAPDKSGLPSDRFSAERTGGSVSTLTIQRTQQEDSAVYLCASSALADSGSEQYFGPGTRLTVT.

This clone has a count of ten or more. Read coverage stops 3 residues before the CDR3 terminus; the germline J gene supplies the remainder. The gene calls are TRBV29-1 and TRBJ2-7, with 8 bases fitting TRBD2. J lost 4 bases, V lost 7 bases, and 12 bases had no gene match. There are 14 residues in the CDR3. Germline V gives CDR1 SQVTM, CDR2 ANQGSEA. The CDR3 reads CSASSGRQRYEQYF. CDR3 DNA, as far as it was read: TGCAGCGCATCCAGCGGGAGACAACGGTACGAG.

In regard to this clone: The read finishes 3 residues shy of the CDR3 end, and the germline J gene is used to complete it. The chain carries TRBV11-2 and TRBJ2-5; D gene uncertain. V lost 7 bases, J lost 4 bases, and 10 bases lay in between. This CDR3 is 12 amino acids long. The germline V gene encodes CDR1 SGHAT and CDR2 FQNNGV. The covered CDR3 bases are TGTGCCAGCAATCTCCGCGGAGAGACC. Translated, it gives CASNLRGET. In full, the CDR3 reads CASNLRGETQYF.

At least ten counts were recorded for this clone. The read halts 3 residues ahead of the CDR3 end, with the missing end drawn from the germline J gene. V is TRBV20-1 and J is TRBJ1-1; D may be TRBD1 (5 bases). The V and J ends lost 3 bases and 1 base respectively, with 12 bases between them. The CDR3 is made up of 14 amino acids. Germline-derived CDR1 and CDR2 are DFQATT and SNEGSKA (reference sequence). The part of the CDR3 DNA that was read is TGCAGTGCTAGGGGACTTTGGGGGAACACTGAA. Translating it yields CSARGLWGNTE. In full, the CDR3 is CSARGLWGNTEAFF.

In the case of this clone: Sequence at one end of the junction differs from germline and may be a read error. The read comes to an end 3 residues before the CDR3 does, leaving the germline J gene to fill in the end. The identical CDR3 is also encoded by other nucleotide sequences in the sample. The chain is built from TRBV18 and TRBJ1-3; D unresolved. Germline CDR1 reads KGHSH; CDR2 reads LQKENI. The CDR3 is 16 residues long. The sequenced CDR3 bases are TGTGCCAGCTCACCGACCAACAGCTTCTCTGGAAACACG. Its translation: CASSPTNSFSGNT. The full-length CDR3 reads as CASSPTNSFSGNTIYF. The whole variable domain, filled in from reference TRBV18 and TRBJ1-3, reads NAGVMQNPRHLVRRRGQEARLRCSPMKGHSHVYWYRQLPEEGLKFMVYLQKENIIDESGMPKERFSAEFPKEGPSILRIQQVVRGDSAAYFCASSPTNSFSGNTIYFGEGSWLTVV.

As concerns this clone: The CDR3 is cut off 3 residues early in the read; its end comes from the germline J gene. The rearrangement links TRBV19 to TRBJ1-1; D perhaps matches TRBD1 (6 bases). This CDR3 spans 15 amino acids. Germline V gene data show CDR1 as LNHDA and CDR2 as SQIVND (reference sequence). V was trimmed by 5 bases and J by 1 base, leaving 14 bases between them. The CDR3 DNA, read in part, is TGTGCCAGTAGTCCACACCAGGGGCGGAACACTGAA. Translated, it gives CASSPHQGRNTE. The full CDR3 sequence reads CASSPHQGRNTEAFF.

In its sample, this clone was seen many times. The read ends 3 residues shy of where the CDR3 ends; the end is completed using the germline J gene. V and J are TRBV29-1 and TRBJ1-5; D uncertain. The CDR3 sequence is 12 residues long. Trimming shortened V by 6 bases and J by 5 bases, and 11 bases separated the two germline ends. Germline CDR1 is SQVTM and CDR2 is ANQGSEA. Partial CDR3 DNA: TGCAGCGTGAGGCCCCCCGATCAGCCC. It translates to CSVRPPDQP. The entire CDR3 protein reads CSVRPPDQPQHF.

This clone appeared many times. Germline and junction disagree at one end, which may indicate a read error. The sequenced fragment ends 3 residues before the CDR3 boundary, so the rest is inferred from the germline J gene. V usage is TRBV7-7 and J usage is TRBJ2-2; D remains unclear. Looked up from germline, CDR1 is SSHAT and CDR2 is FNYEAQ (reference sequence). The CDR3 runs 18 residues. The CDR3 reads CASSLLEYRGGNTGELFF. The covered CDR3 bases are TGTGCTAGCAGCTTATTAGAGTATCGTGGCGGGAACACCGGGGAG.

This clone was found many times. The DNA ends 3 residues before the CDR3 does, and the rest of the CDR3 is filled in from the germline J gene. The chain employs TRBV6-1 and TRBJ1-4; D remains unclear. V was cut by 1 base and J by 5 bases, with 20 bases left in between. From germline, CDR1 is MNHNS and CDR2 SASEGT. The CDR3 is made up of 18 amino acids. The CDR3 loop is CASSEEAIWAESNEKLFF. The CDR3 bases that were read are TGTGCCAGCAGTGAAGAGGCGATCTGGGCCGAATCGAATGAAAAA.

In regard to this clone: The read terminates 3 residues before the CDR3 end, so the remaining end is supplied by the germline J gene. This chain links TRBV7-9 with TRBJ2-3; possible D gene TRBD2, 5 bases. Germline V CDR1 and CDR2: SEHNR, FQNEAQ (reference sequence). V lost 2 bases and J 5 bases, leaving 8 bases between the germline ends. The CDR3 is made up of 13 amino acids. The CDR3 DNA, read in part, is TGTGCCAGCAGCTTACGAGGGTTAGATACG. Amino acids: CASSLRGLDT. The full CDR3 is CASSLRGLDTQYF.

This clone occurred many times. The missing CDR3 end, 3 residues past where the read stops, is filled in from the germline J gene. This rearrangement joins TRBV5-1 to TRBJ2-1; no firm D call. This CDR3 has 15 amino acids. Germline V gene sequence: CDR1 SGHRS, CDR2 YFSETQ. The V end was cut by 3 bases, the J end by 1 base, with 11 bases between. The CDR3 DNA, read in part, is TGCGCCAGCAGCTCCTCTCCTACGTCCTACAATGAG. This encodes CASSSSPTSYNE. The entire CDR3 reads CASSSSPTSYNEQFF.

This clone was seen more than once but under ten times. The read falls 3 residues short of the CDR3 end, and the missing part is taken from the germline J gene. In the same sample, other DNA sequences code for this CDR3. The rearrangement uses TRBV2 and TRBJ1-3; no firm D call. This CDR3 contains 13 residues. The germline gives CDR1 SNHLY, CDR2 FYNNEI. The CDR3 sequence is CASSDRPQRTIYF. The sequenced part of the CDR3 DNA is TGTGCCAGCAGTGACAGACCCCAGCGCACG. Drawing the rest from reference TRBV2 and TRBJ1-3, the complete variable domain is EPEVTQTPSHQVTQMGQEVILRCVPISNHLYFYWYRQILGQKVEFLVSFYNNEISEKSEIFDDQFSVERPDGSNFTLKIRSTKLEDSAMYFCASSDRPQRTIYFGEGSWLTVV.

At least ten counts were recorded for this clone. The read terminates 3 residues before the CDR3 end, so the remaining end is supplied by the germline J gene. The chain combines TRBV5-1 with TRBJ2-4; 8 bases align to TRBD1. Germline CDR1 and CDR2: SGHRS and YFSETQ. Losses at the gene ends were 1 base for V and 3 bases for J; bases not matched to a gene: 6. The CDR3 covers 16 residues. The CDR3 region is CASSLTPGGGKNIQYF. The CDR3 bases that were read are TGCGCCAGCAGCTTGACACCAGGGGGCGGCAAAAACATT.

In this sample, this clone turned up a few times. The CDR3 end lies 3 residues beyond the end of the read and is filled in from the germline J gene. J is TRBJ2-3 and V is TRBV18, with D unresolved. The CDR3 consists of 12 residues. Per germline, CDR1 KGHSH and CDR2 LQKENI. CDR3 amino acids: CASSLTVETQYF. CDR3 bases read: TGTGCCAGCTCACTCACTGTAGAGACG.

This clone appeared many times. The read ends 3 residues before the CDR3 terminus; that terminus is restored from the germline J gene. The genes are TRBV10-3 and TRBJ1-5; D unresolved. The germline V gene has CDR1 ENHRY and CDR2 SYGVKD. With 7 bases removed from V and 4 bases from J, the gap between germline ends came to 11 bases. The CDR3 length is 13 residues. CDR3 bases read: TGTGCCATCAATCCTGAGCAAAATCAGCCC. Translation gives CAINPEQNQP. The CDR3 in its entirety is CAINPEQNQPQHF.

This clone was seen a few times. With the read ending 3 residues before the CDR3 end, the germline J gene is used to fill in that end. V gene TRBV7-1 combines with J gene TRBJ1-3; TRBD1 matches 8 bases. TRBV7-1 falls under the ORF class, with uncertain function. Germline trimming cut 2 bases from V and 0 bases from J; bases unmatched to any gene: 18. The CDR3 covers 21 residues. CDR3 DNA (partial): TGTGCCAGCAGCTCACGACCCGGGACAGGACTTGGGATCCTCTCTGGAAACACC. It encodes CASSSRPGTGLGILSGNT. Given in full, the CDR3 is CASSSRPGTGLGILSGNTIYF.

This clone was observed a few times. The CDR3 sequence: CASSSQAKDNQPQYF. The covered CDR3 bases are TGTGCCAGTAGTTCCCAGGCCAAGGACAATCAGCCG. J is TRBJ2-3 and V is TRBV19; D might be TRBD1 (5 bases). The read ends 3 residues early relative to the CDR3; the germline J gene fills the gap. Per germline, CDR1 LNHDA and CDR2 SQIVND (reference sequence). This CDR3 has 15 residues.

There are many counts of this clone. The read terminates 3 residues before the CDR3 end, so the remaining end is supplied by the germline J gene. This chain joins TRBV7-2 and TRBJ2-3; 9 positions match TRBD2. The J segment lost 0 bases and the V segment lost 6 bases, leaving 4 bases of the junction unmatched. Germline V lookup: CDR1 SGHTA, CDR2 FQGNSA. This CDR3 comprises 15 residues. The DNA read from the CDR3 is TGTGCCAGCAGACTAGCGGGTCCTAGCACAGATACG. The encoded protein is CASRLAGPSTDT. The whole CDR3 protein is CASRLAGPSTDTQYF.

With regard to this clone: The read terminates 3 residues before the CDR3 end, so the remaining end is supplied by the germline J gene. The V and J genes are TRBV13 and TRBJ1-4; weak D call: TRBD1 (6 bases). CDR1 PRHDT and CDR2 FYEKMQ come from the germline V gene (reference sequence). This CDR3 has 15 residues. The CDR3 spells CASSTDRPGANVLFF. The sequenced CDR3 bases are TGTGCCAGCAGCACCGACAGGCCTGGGGCCAACGTA.